Listed below are T cell receptor beta chains from one sample, sequenced in a study of STAT5B mutations in CD4+ large granular lymphocyte leukemia. TCRdb's table, derived via immunoSEQ multiplex PCR, lists solely in-frame clones and lacks some. This table has 20,000 or so clones, over 70% appearing once. Sequenced: CD4+ T cells from blood buffy coats. All receptors come from a human donor in good health. The CDR3 runs from the conserved cysteine through the conserved F or W. The D gene is left open where the match is weak. Clone size, where shown, is once, few, many, or a class for clones that have expanded.

v_call,d_call,j_call,clone_size,cdr3_aa,cdr3_nt
TRBV18,.,TRBJ2-7,.,CASSPSGPPHEQYF,TGTGCCAGCTCACCTTCAGGGCCCCCCCACGAGCAGTACTTC
TRBV29-1,.,TRBJ2-6,.,CSVGASGANVLTF,TGCAGCGTTGGCGCCTCTGGGGCCAACGTCCTGACTTTC
TRBV11-2,.,TRBJ2-1,.,CASSLDLWRDEQFF,TGTGCCAGCAGCTTAGATCTCTGGCGGGATGAGCAGTTCTTC
TRBV6-1,TRBD1,TRBJ2-7,few,CASSEEVGTGGYEQYF,TGTGCCAGCAGTGAAGAAGTAGGGACAGGGGGCTACGAGCAGTACTTC
TRBV18,TRBD2,TRBJ2-3,once,CASSPTSGRAEYF,TGTGCCAGCTCACCAACTAGCGGGAGGGCCGAGTATTTT
TRBV9,.,TRBJ2-7,once,CASSVGQKGEQYF,TGTGCCAGCAGCGTAGGGCAGAAGGGCGAGCAGTACTTC
TRBV10-3,.,TRBJ2-1,few,CATRFSQGEQFF,TGTGCCACCAGATTTAGCCAAGGGGAGCAGTTCTTC
TRBV5-1,.,TRBJ2-3,few,CASSLGQEGTDTQYF,TGCGCCAGCAGCTTGGGGCAGGAGGGGACAGATACGCAGTATTTT
TRBV21-1,.,TRBJ2-7,few,CASSPRGGLAYEQYF,TGTGCCAGCAGCCCCCGTGGGGGACTGGCCTACGAGCAGTACTTC
TRBV20-1,.,TRBJ2-5,.,CSAYQETQYF,TGCAGTGCTTACCAAGAGACCCAGTACTTC
TRBV11-2,TRBD1,TRBJ2-5,few,CASSLEKGAQETQYF,TGTGCCAGCAGCTTAGAAAAGGGGGCCCAAGAGACCCAGTACTTC
TRBV7-7,.,TRBJ2-1,few,CASSPGDYNEQFF,TGTGCTAGCAGCCCGGGGGACTACAATGAGCAGTTCTTC
TRBV7-8,.,TRBJ2-7,.,CASSLRESYEQYF,TGTGCCAGCAGCCTCCGGGAATCCTACGAGCAGTACTTC
TRBV6-1,TRBD2,TRBJ2-7,.,CASSALAGVRKNSYEQYF,TGTGCCAGCAGTGCCCTAGCGGGAGTCCGGAAAAACTCCTACGAGCAGTACTTC
TRBV28,TRBD1,TRBJ1-2,.,CASSQGGYGYTF,TGTGCCAGCAGCCAGGGGGGCTATGGCTACACCTTC
TRBV4-1,.,TRBJ1-4,medium-sized,CASSQVGQEGLFF,TGCGCCAGCAGCCAAGTCGGCCAGGAGGGGCTGTTTTTT
TRBV5-4,.,TRBJ2-1,.,CASSLEAEQFF,TGTGCCAGCAGCTTGGAGGCTGAGCAGTTCTTC
TRBV4-1,.,TRBJ2-5,.,CASSSPPRDPAETQYF,TGCGCCAGCAGCTCCCCGCCCCGGGATCCGGCCGAGACCCAGTACTTC
TRBV7-8,TRBD2,TRBJ2-3,.,CASSLPGLAFDTQYF,TGTGCCAGCAGCTTACCGGGACTAGCATTTGATACGCAGTATTTT
TRBV18,.,TRBJ2-5,.,CASSPGPAQETQYF,TGTGCCAGCTCACCGGGGCCCGCCCAAGAGACCCAGTACTTC
TRBV6-1,.,TRBJ1-5,.,CASSEAYPSSNQPQHF,TGTGCCAGCAGTGAAGCTTACCCGTCGTCCAATCAGCCCCAGCATTTT
TRBV30,TRBD1,TRBJ1-1,.,CALKQGAGTEAFF,TGTGCCTTAAAACAGGGGGCAGGGACTGAAGCTTTCTTT
TRBV5-6,.,TRBJ1-5,.,CASSLGSRGDQPQHF,TGTGCCAGCAGCTTGGGGTCCAGGGGAGATCAGCCCCAGCATTTT
TRBV5-1,.,TRBJ2-7,.,CASSWGGLRDGAYEQYF,TGCGCCAGCAGCTGGGGGGGGCTCCGGGACGGAGCCTACGAGCAGTACTTC
TRBV5-1,TRBD1,TRBJ2-1,.,CASSLGQGHLDEQFF,TGCGCCAGCAGCTTGGGACAGGGCCATTTGGATGAGCAGTTCTTC
TRBV7-2,.,TRBJ2-1,.,CASSLARGGYNEQFF,TGTGCCAGCAGCTTAGCTCGCGGAGGTTACAATGAGCAGTTCTTC
TRBV11-3,TRBD1,TRBJ2-6,.,CASSKGQGNVLTF,TGTGCCAGCAGCAAGGGACAGGGAAACGTCCTGACTTTC
TRBV19,TRBD2,TRBJ2-4,.,CASSPQIALAALSAAKNIQYF,TGTGCCAGTAGTCCCCAAATCGCCCTAGCGGCCCTCTCGGCGGCCAAAAACATTCAGTACTTC
TRBV4-1,TRBD2,TRBJ2-2,.,CASSQGGLAGVGTGELFF,TGCGCCAGCAGCCAAGGGGGACTAGCGGGAGTGGGCACCGGGGAGCTGTTTTTT
TRBV5-1,.,TRBJ1-4,few,CASTLGGTNEKLFF,TGCGCCAGCACCCTAGGGGGGACTAATGAAAAACTGTTTTTT
TRBV5-1,.,TRBJ2-6,.,CASGLVSGANVLTF,TGCGCCAGTGGACTCGTCTCTGGGGCCAACGTCCTGACTTTC
TRBV5-1,.,TRBJ1-2,.,CASSQDSSYGYTF,TGCGCCAGCAGCCAGGACAGCTCCTATGGCTACACCTTC
TRBV27,.,TRBJ2-7,.,CASSFTRPVYEQYF,TGTGCCAGCAGTTTTACCCGACCAGTATACGAGCAGTACTTC
TRBV5-6,.,TRBJ1-6,.,CASSVTGNSPLHF,TGTGCCAGCAGCGTCACAGGGAATTCACCCCTCCACTTT
TRBV10-2,.,TRBJ1-2,.,CASSENGLYGYTF,TGCGCCAGCAGTGAGAACGGTCTATATGGCTACACCTTC
TRBV7-9,.,TRBJ1-1,.,CASSYQGRVAEAFF,TGTGCCAGCAGCTACCAGGGGAGAGTCGCTGAAGCTTTCTTT
TRBV2,.,TRBJ1-5,.,CASSEVGVVQPQHF,TGTGCCAGCAGTGAAGTGGGGGTCGTACAGCCCCAGCATTTT
TRBV5-1,TRBD2,TRBJ2-7,.,CASSSGTSRTYEQYF,TGCGCCAGCAGCTCCGGGACTAGCCGAACCTACGAGCAGTACTTC
TRBV6-5,.,TRBJ2-7,.,CASSYSGETYEQYF,TGTGCCAGCAGTTACTCCGGGGAGACCTACGAGCAGTACTTC
TRBV27,.,TRBJ1-6,.,CASSFVGSPLHF,TGTGCCAGCAGTTTTGTAGGGTCACCCCTCCACTTT
TRBV7-9,TRBD2,TRBJ2-1,once,CASSDSGRASNEQFF,TGTGCCAGCAGCGATAGCGGGAGGGCCTCCAATGAGCAGTTCTTC
TRBV30,.,TRBJ1-2,.,CAWSVLYGYTF,TGTGCCTGGAGTGTGCTTTATGGCTACACCTTC
TRBV6-5,TRBD2,TRBJ2-7,.,CASSSGTSGKVQYF,TGTGCCAGCAGTTCCGGGACTAGCGGGAAGGTGCAGTACTTC
TRBV4-2,TRBD2,TRBJ2-3,.,CASSQLAGRVDTQYF,TGTGCCAGCAGCCAACTAGCGGGAAGGGTAGATACGCAGTATTTT
TRBV28,.,TRBJ1-1,.,CASSSRAEAFF,TGTGCCAGCAGTTCCAGGGCCGAAGCTTTCTTT
TRBV5-1,.,TRBJ2-5,.,CASSPRDSPQETQYF,TGCGCCAGCAGCCCACGGGACTCGCCACAAGAGACCCAGTACTTC
TRBV11-2,.,TRBJ1-1,.,CASSLVAGSNTEAFF,TGTGCCAGCAGCTTAGTGGCAGGGTCAAACACTGAAGCTTTCTTT
TRBV18,.,TRBJ2-1,.,CASSNGMEGEQFF,TGTGCCAGCTCAAACGGGATGGAGGGTGAGCAGTTCTTC
TRBV2,.,TRBJ1-5,.,CASSEEGGTITPQHF,TGTGCCAGCAGTGAAGAAGGTGGAACCATCACGCCCCAGCATTTT
TRBV7-9,.,TRBJ2-1,.,CVAEGTPSYNEQFF,TGCGTTGCGGAAGGGACACCGTCCTACAATGAGCAGTTCTTC
TRBV6-4,.,TRBJ1-5,.,CASIDPSGQNSNQPQHF,TGTGCCAGCATTGACCCATCCGGGCAGAATAGCAATCAGCCCCAGCATTTT
TRBV11-2,.,TRBJ1-4,.,CASSLTRDTSTNEKLFF,TGTGCCAGCAGCTTAACTCGGGACACCTCAACTAATGAAAAACTGTTTTTT
TRBV2,TRBD1,TRBJ2-3,.,CASTLPLIRDRGQSDTQYF,TGTGCCAGCACCCTTCCTCTGATCCGGGACAGGGGGCAGTCAGATACGCAGTATTTT
TRBV7-6,TRBD2,TRBJ2-3,few,CASSTETGLATDTQYF,TGTGCCAGCAGCACCGAAACGGGACTAGCCACAGATACGCAGTATTTT
TRBV11-2,.,TRBJ2-3,once,CASSLVPSVGRGTDTQYF,TGTGCCAGCAGCTTAGTCCCATCTGTGGGACGGGGCACAGATACGCAGTATTTT
TRBV7-2,TRBD2,TRBJ2-1,.,CASSSAGTSTSNEQFF,TGTGCCAGCAGCTCTGCCGGGACTAGCACAAGTAATGAGCAGTTCTTC
TRBV11-3,.,TRBJ2-7,.,CASSLSGDRSYEQYF,TGTGCCAGCAGCTTATCCGGGGACCGCTCCTACGAGCAGTACTTC